These 32 T cell receptor beta chains share one sample of origin, sequenced in a study of cytomegalovirus exposure and HLA in healthy donors (dated by TCRdb to between 2016 and 2019). Libraries came from the immunoSEQ multiplex PCR assay. A mixture of 60 forward primers for TCR Vbeta segments and 13 reverse primers for TCR Jbeta segments was used in the multiplex PCR. As stored in TCRdb, this immuneACCESS dataset retains in-frame rearrangements with V and J assigned. A fraction of the clones does not appear; measured against another copy, unresolved V genes explain less than half of the discrepancy, and the remainder lacks a known reason. The sample table records roughly 180,000 clones; around 74% of these occur just once. The leading ten clones occupy less than 3% of the sample. The sequenced material came from PBMCs. The receptors stem from a female donor in good health and CMV-seronegative.

V is TRBV14 and J is TRBJ2-5; D call uncertain. V gave up 8 bases and J gave up 8 bases, with 9 bases separating them. This CDR3 region has 10 residues. Germline V lookup: CDR1 SGHDN, CDR2 FVKESK. CDR3: CASQPGTQYF. The CDR3 region has the DNA TGTGCCAGCCAACCGGGTACCCAGTACTTC.

The V call is TRBV5-1, the J call TRBJ2-1; D is perhaps TRBD2 (5 bases). Germline V CDR1 and CDR2: SGHRS, YFSETQ. The CDR3 is 15 residues long. The V end lost 4 bases, the J end lost 9 bases, and 20 bases lay between the germline ends. The CDR3 region is CASSGSGVSSGEQFF. CDR3 DNA sequence: TGCGCCAGCAGCGGGAGTGGGGTGTCGTCAGGTGAGCAGTTCTTC.

CDR3 in amino acids: CASTLLAGVANEQFF. In DNA, the CDR3 is TGTGCCAGCACCCTCTTGGCAGGGGTTGCGAATGAGCAGTTCTTC. The gene calls are TRBV11-2 and TRBJ2-1; D might be TRBD1 (6 bases). Looked up from germline, CDR1 is SGHAT and CDR2 is FQNNGV. The CDR3 runs 15 residues. V lost 7 bases to trimming and J lost 7 bases, with 20 bases between them.

The V and J genes are TRBV7-9 and TRBJ2-5; D ambiguous. Germline CDR1 and CDR2: SEHNR and FQNEAQ (reference sequence). Trimming took 5 bases from V and 5 from J, leaving 9 bases between them. There are 12 residues in the CDR3. The CDR3 loop reads CASSPRRETQYF. The CDR3 coding sequence is TGTGCCAGCAGCCCCCGTCGGGAGACCCAGTACTTC.

This sequence joins TRBV15 and TRBJ2-3; D gene ambiguous. The V and J ends lost 0 bases and 4 bases respectively, with 11 bases between them. Germline lookup yields CDR1 LNHNV and CDR2 YYDKDF (reference sequence). The CDR3 sequence is 15 residues long. CDR3 sequence: CATSREIMRPDTQYF. The DNA of the CDR3 is TGTGCCACCAGCAGAGAGATTATGCGGCCAGATACGCAGTATTTT.

The chain has TRBV9 and TRBJ2-2; the match to TRBD2 covers 7 bases. The germline V gene encodes CDR1 SGDLS and CDR2 YYNGEE. The ends lost 0 bases at V and 6 bases at J; junction bases unmatched: 8. CDR3 length equals 16 residues. DNA for the CDR3: TGTGCCAGCAGCGTAGTGGTGGGAGGGCCCGCCGGGGAGCTGTTTTTT. It specifies CASSVVVGGPAGELFF.

V and J are TRBV5-1 and TRBJ2-7, with 9 bases that match TRBD1. V trimming: 7 bases; J trimming: 2 bases; junction bases outside the gene matches: 1. There are 12 residues in the CDR3. CDR1 is SGHRS, CDR2 YFSETQ, per germline. This CDR3 reads CASRDRAYEQYF. The CDR3 nucleotides read TGCGCCAGCCGGGACAGGGCCTACGAGCAGTACTTC.

V is TRBV29-1 and J is TRBJ2-2, with 12 bases lining up with TRBD1. The germline gives CDR1 SQVTM, CDR2 ANQGSEA. With V trimmed by 3 bases and J by 6 bases, 5 bases remained unmatched. CDR3 size: 15 residues. Here the CDR3 reads CSVERDRGPPGELFF. The CDR3 nucleotides read TGCAGCGTTGAGCGGGACAGGGGGCCCCCCGGGGAGCTGTTTTTT.

This chain joins TRBV27 and TRBJ2-3, with TRBD1 matching over 7 bases. CDR3 size: 16 residues. Germline CDR1 is MNHEY and CDR2 is SMNVEV (reference sequence). V lost 7 bases to trimming and J lost 7 bases; unmatched junction nucleotides: 17. CDR3 coding DNA: TGTGCCAGCAAACCAGCCGGGACAGCGATTAAGAATACGCAGTATTTT. It translates to CASKPAGTAIKNTQYF.

The V gene is TRBV7-2, the J gene TRBJ2-1, with 9 bases matching TRBD1. Trimming removed 3 bases from V and 9 bases from J; junction bases left unmatched: 6. CDR3 length: 14 residues. CDR1 and CDR2 from the germline V gene are SGHTA and FQGNSA. This CDR3 reads CASSFWGQGTEQFF. The CDR3 bases are TGTGCCAGCAGCTTCTGGGGACAGGGAACTGAGCAGTTCTTC.

This clone was counted only a few times. The chain recombines TRBV12-5 with TRBJ2-5; 10 bases fit TRBD2. Germline CDR1 is LGHNT and CDR2 is FRNRAP. V trimming: 8 bases; J trimming: 5 bases; junction bases outside the gene matches: 8. There are 14 residues in the CDR3. The CDR3 DNA follows: TGTGCTAGTTCCCTAGCGGGGGCAGGGGAGACCCAGTACTTC. Translating it yields CASSLAGAGETQYF.

The V call is TRBV21-1, the J call TRBJ2-7; the table calls TRBD1, which could not be checked here. TRBV21-1 is marked as a pseudogene. The CDR3 totals 13 residues. The CDR3 bases are TGTGCCGGATCCCGGGACAGGACCTACGAGCAGTACTTC. It yields the protein CAGSRDRTYEQYF.

This chain uses TRBV23-1 with TRBJ2-7; 8 bases match TRBD1. TRBV23-1 is filed as an ORF, its function uncertain. CDR3 length equals 15 residues. The V and J ends lost 4 bases and 3 bases, in that order; junction bases with no gene match: 8. This chain's CDR3 is CASSRGQGKFYEQYF. The CDR3 bases are TGCGCCAGCAGTCGAGGACAGGGAAAATTCTACGAGCAGTACTTC.

This clone occurred a few times. V is TRBV30 and J is TRBJ1-2, with unresolved D. The CDR3 has 14 residues. Trimming removed 7 bases at V and 8 bases at J, with 23 bases between. Germline V gene sequence: CDR1 GTSNPN, CDR2 SVGIG (reference sequence). The CDR3 DNA reads as TGTGCCTTCCAATGGGCTCCAGCGGACTTCGGCTACACCTTC. Translated: CAFQWAPADFGYTF.

A remark on this clone: Mismatch with germline at one junction end may stem from a read error. The rearrangement uses TRBV7-9 and TRBJ1-5; 7 nucleotides agree with TRBD1. The CDR3 has 18 amino acids. Germline V lookup: CDR1 SEHNR, CDR2 FQNEAQ (reference sequence). CDR3 DNA sequence: TGTTCCAGCAGCTTAGGGTCCGGGACAGCATTTGGCAATCAGCCCCAGCATTTT. It translates to CSSSLGSGTAFGNQPQHF.

This chain uses TRBV30 with TRBJ2-5, with 10 bases matching TRBD1. CDR3 length: 12 amino acids. CDR1 is GTSNPN, CDR2 SVGIG, per germline (reference sequence). J was trimmed by 6 bases and V by 5 bases; bases with no gene match: 3. The CDR3 sequence is CAWGTGAQTQYF. Here the CDR3 DNA reads TGTGCCTGGGGGACAGGGGCCCAGACCCAGTACTTC.

The chain links TRBV5-1 to TRBJ1-6; D is uncertain. This CDR3 spans 14 amino acids. CDR1 is SGHRS, CDR2 YFSETQ, per germline. V lost 0 bases to trimming and J lost 7 bases, with 8 bases between them. CDR3 nucleotide sequence: TGCGCCAGCAGCTTGGAGAGGGCGAATTCACCCCTCCACTTT. This sequence encodes CASSLERANSPLHF. Filled out from reference TRBV5-1 and TRBJ1-6, the complete variable domain reads KAGVTQTPRYLIKTRGQQVTLSCSPISGHRSVSWYQQTPGQGLQFLFEYFSETQRNKGNFPGRFSGRQFSNSRSEMNVSTLELGDSALYLCASSLERANSPLHFGNGTRLTVT.

The chain recombines TRBV11-2 with TRBJ2-7, with D possibly being TRBD2 (5 bases). This CDR3 contains 15 residues. In germline, CDR1 is SGHAT, CDR2 FQNNGV. Deletions cut 2 bases from V and 3 bases from J, with 14 bases between. The CDR3 DNA reads as TGTGCCAGCAGCTTACCGGGGAGTTCCATCTACGAGCAGTACTTC. It specifies CASSLPGSSIYEQYF.

The chain employs TRBV19 and TRBJ1-3; a possible D gene is TRBD1 (6 bases). Trimming left V 3 bases short and J 0 bases short, with 12 bases between. This CDR3 is built from 16 residues. The germline V gene has CDR1 LNHDA and CDR2 SQIVND (reference sequence). The CDR3 DNA follows: TGTGCCAGTAGTATTTTGGGGGCTGGCTCTGGAAACACCATATATTTT. Encoded protein: CASSILGAGSGNTIYF.

The chain links TRBV5-1 to TRBJ2-7; a possible D gene is TRBD1 (6 bases). The V end was cut by 2 bases, the J end by 5 bases, with 20 bases between. The CDR3 loop spans 16 amino acids. Germline V CDR1 and CDR2: SGHRS, YFSETQ. The CDR3 nucleotides read TGCGCCAGCAGCTTTAGGGGGTCGTCGAGGGGCGACGAGCAGTACTTC. Amino acids: CASSFRGSSRGDEQYF.

This clone has only a few counts. This chain connects TRBV6-6 to TRBJ2-2; D not resolved. V lost 2 bases and J 3 bases, leaving 4 bases between the germline ends. The CDR3 contains 13 residues. Per the germline V gene, CDR1 is MNHNY and CDR2 is SVGAGI (reference sequence). Here the CDR3 DNA reads TGTGCCAGCAGTTACGCGGACACCGGGGAGCTGTTTTTT. This translates into CASSYADTGELFF.

The CDR3 protein is CASSVVGTLANEKLFF. The CDR3 DNA follows: TGTGCCAGCAGCGTTGTCGGGACATTAGCTAATGAAAAACTGTTTTTT. The chain employs TRBV5-6 and TRBJ1-4; D might be TRBD1 (6 bases). V lost 4 bases and J 3 bases, leaving 16 bases between the germline ends. CDR1 is SGHDT and CDR2 is YYEEEE in the germline V gene. CDR3 size: 16 residues.

The genes are TRBV5-1 and TRBJ2-7; D is possibly TRBD2 (6 bases). This CDR3 comprises 14 residues. V lost 7 bases and J 0 bases, leaving 14 bases between the germline ends. Germline V gene sequence: CDR1 SGHRS, CDR2 YFSETQ. CDR3 amino acids: CASGPRGSSYEQYF. Written as DNA, the CDR3 is TGCGCCAGCGGACCCCGGGGGAGCTCCTACGAGCAGTACTTC.

The table lists this clone with a few counts. This rearrangement joins TRBV28 to TRBJ1-2; TRBD1 matches at 8 bases. Trimming at V came to 6 bases and at J to 0 bases, leaving 9 bases not matched to a gene. CDR3 length equals 16 residues. Germline CDR1 is MDHEN and CDR2 is SYDVKM. CDR3 in amino acids: CASSSTGTGPNYGYTF. CDR3 bases: TGTGCCAGCAGCTCAACCGGGACAGGACCTAACTATGGCTACACCTTC.

The sample holds one count of this clone. V is TRBV6-5 and J is TRBJ2-1; TRBD2 matches at 9 bases. Germline CDR1 and CDR2: MNHEY and SVGAGI. V lost 2 bases, J lost 10 bases, and 9 bases stayed unmatched. This CDR3 spans 15 amino acids. As DNA, the CDR3 is TGTGCCAGCAGTTACGGGCGGGAGGGAACAACGGAGCAGTTCTTC. This translates into CASSYGREGTTEQFF.

This clone was seen only once. The chain employs TRBV28 and TRBJ2-7, with TRBD2 matching over 9 bases. CDR1 and CDR2 from the germline V gene are MDHEN and SYDVKM. The CDR3 is 12 residues long. After removal of 8 bases from V and 6 bases from J, the junction contained 5 bases not matched to a gene. The CDR3 protein is CASFHSGSEQYF. The DNA of the CDR3 is TGTGCCAGCTTCCATAGCGGGAGCGAGCAGTACTTC.

The sample holds a few counts of this clone. V and J are TRBV6-4 and TRBJ2-5, with D perhaps matching TRBD2 (6 bases). The end of the DNA aligns better with TRBJ2-7, so the J call may be wrong. The germline gives CDR1 MRHNA, CDR2 SNTAGT. This CDR3 is 17 amino acids long. The CDR3 is CASSDAFWRGPSYEQYF. In nucleotides, the CDR3 is TGTGCCAGCAGTGACGCTTTCTGGCGGGGCCCCTCCTACGAGCAGTACTTC.

V usage is TRBV6-6 and J usage is TRBJ1-1; 7 bases map to TRBD1. This CDR3 has 14 residues. J was trimmed by 6 bases and V by 5 bases; bases with no gene match: 9. Germline V lookup: CDR1 MNHNY, CDR2 SVGAGI (reference sequence). The DNA of the CDR3 is TGTGCCAGCAGTCCGCCCCAGGGGGACCCTGAAGCTTTCTTT. Translation: CASSPPQGDPEAFF.

This sequence joins TRBV10-3 and TRBJ1-2; possible D gene TRBD1, 5 bases. V lost 2 bases to trimming and J lost 2 bases, with 15 bases between them. This CDR3 has 16 amino acids. Germline values: CDR1 ENHRY, CDR2 SYGVKD. The CDR3, as DNA: TGTGCCATCAGTGAGCCCCAGGACAATCTCAACTATGGCTACACCTTC. Translating it yields CAISEPQDNLNYGYTF.

The J gene is TRBJ2-7, the V gene TRBV7-9; TRBD1 might be the D (5 bases). The CDR3 is 13 amino acids. Germline CDR1 reads SEHNR; CDR2 reads FQNEAQ (reference sequence). Trimming took off 1 base at V and 2 bases at J, with 6 bases between the two ends. CDR3 sequence: CASSLGQPYEQYF. CDR3 sequence (DNA): TGTGCCAGCAGCTTAGGACAGCCCTACGAGCAGTACTTC.

The chain has TRBV5-1 and TRBJ2-3, with D tentatively TRBD1 (5 bases). Deletions cut 0 bases from V and 0 bases from J, with 5 bases between. The CDR3 length is 14 residues. CDR1 and CDR2 (germline): SGHRS, YFSETQ. The CDR3 loop is CASSLGGSTDTQYF. In nucleotides, the CDR3 is TGCGCCAGCAGCTTGGGGGGCAGCACAGATACGCAGTATTTT.

This chain uses TRBV11-1 with TRBJ2-2, with 7 bases that match TRBD2. The CDR3 totals 14 residues. V was clipped by 3 bases and J by 6 bases; unmatched bases: 4. Germline V gives CDR1 SGHAT, CDR2 FQDESV (reference sequence). The CDR3 nucleotides read TGTGCCAGCAGCTTGGGGCTAGCGGCCGGGGAGCTGTTTTTT. Its translation is CASSLGLAAGELFF.